The entry below describes one T cell receptor beta chain. Its antigen is undetermined. The sample originates from a study of T-cell memory formation after mild COVID-19. CDR1 and CDR2 from the germline V gene are SGHTA and FQGTGA. CDR3 length equals 13 residues. Trimming removed 4 bases from V and 7 bases from J; junction bases left unmatched: 4. Overall study results and limits: Among clones contracting day 15 to 85, CD4/CD8 was balanced, whereas later expanders leaned CD4+.

TCRdb re-derived calls from the 5' RACE reads in MiXCR, one entry per CDR3 protein. The sample holds 200,000 to 250,000 distinct CDR3 sequences, 7.5% to 10% seen once. This chain joins TRBV7-3 and TRBJ2-1; 7 bases are a match to TRBD1. This receptor was obtained from a man younger than 35 who had mild COVID-19 (a few samples of this study predate the infection). Cell type and time point are not known. The sample was PBMCs or a T cell subset sorted from them (not recorded which). The CDR3 coding sequence is TGTGCCAGCAGCTGGTCACAGGGGAATGAGCAGTTCTTC. Translated, it gives CASSWSQGNEQFF.